The next 5 T cell receptor beta chains were all read from a single sample in a study of shared clonotypes between healthy human individuals. TCRdb's copy holds only in-frame clones and misses some; the assay was immunoSEQ multiplex PCR. The sample includes about 2,500,000 clones, more than 90% of them seen just once. What was sequenced was naive CD4+ T cells sorted from blood. This sample's subset: CD45RA+ positively selected. The source is a man aged 18 to 35 in good health.

With respect to this clone: The sample has other DNA sequences that encode this CDR3 too. V and J are TRBV27 and TRBJ1-5; 7 bases match TRBD1. The V and J ends lost 2 bases and 4 bases, in that order; junction bases with no gene match: 2. The germline V gene has CDR1 MNHEY and CDR2 SMNVEV (reference sequence). CDR3 length: 14 amino acids. The CDR3 nucleotides are TGTGCCAGCAGTTTACAGGGGGGAAATCAGCCCCAGCATTTT. This encodes CASSLQGGNQPQHF.

Comments on this clone: Other DNA variants within this sample encode the same CDR3. The chain employs TRBV18 and TRBJ2-3; D unclear. The CDR3 is 12 amino acids. The germline V and J ends were trimmed by 4 bases and 3 bases, with 5 bases remaining between them. Germline values: CDR1 KGHSH, CDR2 LQKENI. The CDR3 reads CASSLRTDTQYF. The CDR3 nucleotides are TGTGCCAGCTCACTCCGTACAGATACGCAGTATTTT. Combining the CDR3 with reference TRBV18 and TRBJ2-3 gives the whole variable domain NAGVMQNPRHLVRRRGQEARLRCSPMKGHSHVYWYRQLPEEGLKFMVYLQKENIIDESGMPKERFSAEFPKEGPSILRIQQVVRGDSAAYFCASSLRTDTQYFGPGTRLTVL.

The chain has TRBV7-9 and TRBJ2-3; 10 bases match TRBD2. This CDR3 comprises 18 residues. Germline V gives CDR1 SEHNR, CDR2 FQNEAQ (reference sequence). V trimming: 8 bases; J trimming: 5 bases; junction bases outside the gene matches: 19. CDR3 bases: TGTGCCAGCCCAGGTTCTAGCGGGGGTCCGAGTCTTGTAGATACGCAGTATTTT. It encodes CASPGSSGGPSLVDTQYF.

This chain connects TRBV11-2 to TRBJ2-7; 8 nucleotides agree with TRBD2. V lost 5 bases, J lost 7 bases, and 7 bases stayed unmatched. Germline V gene data show CDR1 as SGHAT and CDR2 as FQNNGV. This CDR3 is 13 amino acids long. The chain's CDR3 is CASSPWTSREQYF. The CDR3 DNA sequence: TGTGCCAGCAGCCCGTGGACTAGCAGAGAGCAGTACTTC.

The rearrangement joins TRBV18 to TRBJ1-6; no clear D. This CDR3 spans 15 amino acids. The germline V and J ends were trimmed by 6 bases and 4 bases, with 13 bases remaining between them. The germline gives CDR1 KGHSH, CDR2 LQKENI. CDR3 in amino acids: CASSPREHYNSPLHF. CDR3 sequence (DNA): TGTGCCAGCTCTCCTAGGGAGCATTATAATTCACCCCTCCACTTT. Supplemented by reference TRBV18 and TRBJ1-6, the full variable domain reads NAGVMQNPRHLVRRRGQEARLRCSPMKGHSHVYWYRQLPEEGLKFMVYLQKENIIDESGMPKERFSAEFPKEGPSILRIQQVVRGDSAAYFCASSPREHYNSPLHFGNGTRLTVT.